This entry features one T cell receptor beta chain sequence. This specimen comes from a study of blood T cell repertoires in COVID-19. Study-wide background: The study drew acute and convalescent COVID-19 samples from the United States, Italy and Spain. PBMCs, B-cell-depleted T cells, or T cells provided the cDNA or gDNA that made up the material.

Profiled with immunoSEQ multiplex PCR; TCRdb holds only in-frame clones, not every one. The sample holds fewer than 90,000 clones, 84% seen once. Trimming cost V 4 bases and J 3 bases, with 12 bases left between them. Germline-derived CDR1 and CDR2 are SQVTM and ANQGSEA. The CDR3 length is 13 residues. The receptor was derived from a human donor in a cohort sampled during active COVID-19. Material for sequencing was peripheral blood. V is TRBV29-1 and J is TRBJ2-5, with a tentative D call TRBD2 (6 bases). Here the CDR3 reads CSVADKREETQYF. The CDR3 nucleotides are TGCAGCGTTGCTGATAAGCGGGAAGAGACCCAGTACTTC.